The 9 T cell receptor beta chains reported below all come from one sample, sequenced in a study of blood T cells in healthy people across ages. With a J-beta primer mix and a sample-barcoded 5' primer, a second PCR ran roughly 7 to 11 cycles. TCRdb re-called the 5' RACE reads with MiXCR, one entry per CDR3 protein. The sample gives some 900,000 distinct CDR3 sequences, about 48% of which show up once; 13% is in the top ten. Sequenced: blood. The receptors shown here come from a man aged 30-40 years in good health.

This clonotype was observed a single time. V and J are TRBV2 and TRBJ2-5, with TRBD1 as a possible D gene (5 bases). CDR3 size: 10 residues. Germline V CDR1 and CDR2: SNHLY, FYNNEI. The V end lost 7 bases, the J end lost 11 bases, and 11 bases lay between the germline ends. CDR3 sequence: CASTGFEQYF. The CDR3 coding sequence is TGTGCCAGCACAGGGTTTGAGCAGTACTTC.

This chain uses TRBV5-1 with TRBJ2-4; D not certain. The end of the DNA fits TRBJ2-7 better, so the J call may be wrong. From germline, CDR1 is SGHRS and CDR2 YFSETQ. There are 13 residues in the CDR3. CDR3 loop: CASSLDLADEQYF. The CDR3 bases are TGCGCCAGCAGCTTGGATTTGGCGGACGAGCAGTACTTC.

The CDR3 nucleotides read TGTGCCAGCAGTTTGGGGGCGTTGAGCTCCTACAATGAGCAGTTCTTC. It encodes CASSLGALSSYNEQFF. V gene TRBV28 combines with J gene TRBJ2-1, with a weak D call TRBD1 (6 bases). V lost 3 bases and J 0 bases, leaving 12 bases between the germline ends. Germline V gene sequence: CDR1 MDHEN, CDR2 SYDVKM. The CDR3 length is 16 residues.

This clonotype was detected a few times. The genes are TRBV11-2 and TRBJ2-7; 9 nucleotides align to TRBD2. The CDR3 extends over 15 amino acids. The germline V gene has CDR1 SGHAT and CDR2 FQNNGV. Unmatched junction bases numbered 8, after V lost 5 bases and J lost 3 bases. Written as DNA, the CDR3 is TGTGCCAGCAGCCCCGTGGTAGCGGGGGACTACGAGCAGTACTTC. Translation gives CASSPVVAGDYEQYF. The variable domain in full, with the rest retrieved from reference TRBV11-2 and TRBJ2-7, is EAGVAQSPRYKIIEKRQSVAFWCNPISGHATLYWYQQILGQGPKLLIQFQNNGVVDDSQLPKDRFSAERLKGVDSTLKIQPAKLEDSAVYLCASSPVVAGDYEQYFGPGTRLTVT.

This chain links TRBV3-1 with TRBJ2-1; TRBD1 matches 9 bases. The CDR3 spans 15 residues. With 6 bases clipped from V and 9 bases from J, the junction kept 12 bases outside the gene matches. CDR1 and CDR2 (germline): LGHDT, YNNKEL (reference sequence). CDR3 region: CASSLTGTGFSEQFF. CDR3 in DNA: TGTGCCAGCAGTCTGACCGGGACAGGGTTTAGTGAGCAGTTCTTC.

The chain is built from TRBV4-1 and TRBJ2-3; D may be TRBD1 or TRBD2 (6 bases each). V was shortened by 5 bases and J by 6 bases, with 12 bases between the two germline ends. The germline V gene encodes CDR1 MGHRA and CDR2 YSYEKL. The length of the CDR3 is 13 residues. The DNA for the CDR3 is TGCGCCAGCAGCAAAAGGGGGGCGGATACGCAGTATTTT. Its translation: CASSKRGADTQYF.

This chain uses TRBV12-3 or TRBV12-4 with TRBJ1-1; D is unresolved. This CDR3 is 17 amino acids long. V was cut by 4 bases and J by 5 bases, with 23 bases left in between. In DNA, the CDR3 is TGTGCCAGCAGTTCCCCGATTTGGACGGGCCCGAGGACTGAAGCTTTCTTT. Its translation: CASSSPIWTGPRTEAFF.

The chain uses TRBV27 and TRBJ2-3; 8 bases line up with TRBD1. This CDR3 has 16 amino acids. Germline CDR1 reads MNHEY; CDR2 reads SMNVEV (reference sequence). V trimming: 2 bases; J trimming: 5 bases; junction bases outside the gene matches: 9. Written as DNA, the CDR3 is TGTGCCAGCAGTTTAGGAACAGGGGGTTACGAAGATACGCAGTATTTT. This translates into CASSLGTGGYEDTQYF.

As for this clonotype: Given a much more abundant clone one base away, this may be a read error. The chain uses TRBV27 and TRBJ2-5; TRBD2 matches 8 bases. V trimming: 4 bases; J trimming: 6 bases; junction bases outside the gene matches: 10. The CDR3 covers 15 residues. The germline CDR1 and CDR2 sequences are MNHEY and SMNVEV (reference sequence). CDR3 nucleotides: TGTGCCAGCAGTTCGACTAGCGCGGTTCATAAGACCCAGTACTTC. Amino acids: CASSSTSAVHKTQYF.